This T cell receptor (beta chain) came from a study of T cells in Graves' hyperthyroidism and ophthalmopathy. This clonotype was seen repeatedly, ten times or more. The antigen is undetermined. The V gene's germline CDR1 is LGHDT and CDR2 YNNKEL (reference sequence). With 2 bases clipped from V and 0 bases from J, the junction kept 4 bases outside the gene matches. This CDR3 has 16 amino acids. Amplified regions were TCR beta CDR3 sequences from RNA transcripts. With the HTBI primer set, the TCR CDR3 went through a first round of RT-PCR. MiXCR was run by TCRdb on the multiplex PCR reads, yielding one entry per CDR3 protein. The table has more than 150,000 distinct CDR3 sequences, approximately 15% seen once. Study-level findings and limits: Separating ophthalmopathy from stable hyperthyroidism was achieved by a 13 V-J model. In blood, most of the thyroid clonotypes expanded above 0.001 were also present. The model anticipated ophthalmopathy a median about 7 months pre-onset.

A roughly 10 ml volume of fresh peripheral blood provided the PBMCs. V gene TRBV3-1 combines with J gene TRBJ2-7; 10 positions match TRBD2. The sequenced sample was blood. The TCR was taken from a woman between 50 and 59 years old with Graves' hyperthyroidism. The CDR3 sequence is CASSQTSGETSYEQYF. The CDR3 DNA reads TGTGCCAGCAGCCAAACTAGCGGGGAGACCTCCTACGAGCAGTACTTC.